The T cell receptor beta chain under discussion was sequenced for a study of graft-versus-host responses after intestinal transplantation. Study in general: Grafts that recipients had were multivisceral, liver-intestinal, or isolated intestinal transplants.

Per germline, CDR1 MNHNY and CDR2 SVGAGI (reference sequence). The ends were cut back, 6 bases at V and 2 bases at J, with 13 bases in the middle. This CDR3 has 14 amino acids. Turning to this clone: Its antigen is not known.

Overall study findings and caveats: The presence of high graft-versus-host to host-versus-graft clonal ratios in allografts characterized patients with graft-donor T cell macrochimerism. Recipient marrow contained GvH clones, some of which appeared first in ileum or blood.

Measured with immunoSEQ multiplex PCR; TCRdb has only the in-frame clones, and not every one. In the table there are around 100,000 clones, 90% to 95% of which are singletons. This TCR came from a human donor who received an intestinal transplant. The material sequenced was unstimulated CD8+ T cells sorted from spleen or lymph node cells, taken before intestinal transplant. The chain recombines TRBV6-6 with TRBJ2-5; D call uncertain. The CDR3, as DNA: TGTGCCAGCAGCCTAGATCTGGGTCAAGAGACCCAGTACTTC. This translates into CASSLDLGQETQYF.